A selection of T cell receptor beta chains follows, all from one sample in a study of blood T cell repertoires in COVID-19. Clones were read by immunoSEQ multiplex PCR, and TCRdb kept only the in-frame ones, dropping some. This sample has 120,000 or so clones; around three quarters occur once, and the top ten carry 37%. Material: peripheral blood. Receptors were obtained from a man aged 40-49 years with active or convalescent COVID-19. Both conserved end residues are part of each CDR3. The order of the fields is clone size, J gene, D gene, V gene, CDR3 protein, CDR3 DNA. A D gene is named only where the DNA matches it firmly. The size of a clone is reported for some rows only, either as once, few or many, or as a class for expanded clones.

>-|TRBJ1-2|-|TRBV6-5
CASSQVFGDYGYTF
TGTGCCAGTTCTCAGGTCTTCGGGGATTATGGCTACACCTTC
>-|TRBJ2-5|-|TRBV2
CASSEIFGTAGETQYF
TGTGCCAGCAGTGAGATTTTCGGCACGGCGGGGGAGACCCAGTACTTC
>-|TRBJ2-3|-|TRBV5-4
CASSLDEFTDTQYF
TGTGCCAGCAGCTTGGACGAGTTCACAGATACGCAGTATTTT
>-|TRBJ2-5|-|TRBV10-3
CAISEGSVPTQGTQYF
TGTGCCATCAGTGAGGGGTCGGTGCCGACCCAGGGGACCCAGTACTTC
>-|TRBJ1-1|TRBD1|TRBV5-6
CASSSTGWENTEAFF
TGTGCCAGCAGTTCGACAGGGTGGGAAAACACTGAAGCTTTCTTT
>-|TRBJ2-2|TRBD1|TRBV27
CASSLTGAGELFF
TGTGCCAGCAGCCTAACAGGGGCCGGGGAGCTGTTTTTT
>-|TRBJ2-1|-|TRBV9
CASSVGLGLEQFF
TGTGCCAGCAGCGTAGGTCTGGGACTTGAACAGTTCTTC
>-|TRBJ1-5|TRBD1|TRBV24-1
CATSGTGLQPQHF
TGTGCCACCAGTGGGACAGGGTTACAGCCCCAGCATTTT
>-|TRBJ1-2|-|TRBV10-3
CAIRPQQGRDYGYTF
TGTGCCATCAGGCCCCAACAGGGTCGGGACTATGGCTACACCTTC
>once|TRBJ1-1|TRBD1|TRBV11-2
CASSQGQGMNTEAFF
TGTGCCAGCAGCCAAGGACAGGGGATGAACACTGAAGCTTTCTTT
>-|TRBJ1-2|-|TRBV5-6
CASSLERTYYGYTF
TGTGCCAGCAGCTTGGAGAGGACATATTATGGCTACACCTTC
>-|TRBJ2-3|TRBD2|TRBV29-1
CSVVSGAGRLSTDTQYF
TGCAGCGTTGTTAGCGGGGCGGGACGACTAAGCACAGATACGCAGTATTTT
>-|TRBJ1-5|-|TRBV11-2
CASSADPRQPQHF
TGTGCCAGCAGCGCCGACCCTAGGCAGCCCCAGCATTTT
>-|TRBJ2-7|TRBD2|TRBV5-1
CASSPGGSREQYF
TGCGCCAGCAGCCCGGGAGGCAGTCGGGAGCAGTACTTC
>once|TRBJ2-7|TRBD2|TRBV27
CASSLRSGAQFYEQYF
TGTGCCAGCAGTTTAAGGAGCGGGGCCCAATTTTACGAGCAGTACTTC
>-|TRBJ1-1|TRBD1|TRBV9
CASSFMTGVTEAFF
TGTGCCAGCAGCTTCATGACAGGGGTAACTGAAGCTTTCTTT
>-|TRBJ2-2|TRBD2|TRBV12-5
CASGAPTIAGAWRTGELFF
TGTGCTAGTGGTGCCCCGACGATAGCGGGGGCCTGGCGTACCGGGGAGCTGTTTTTT
>-|TRBJ1-1|TRBD1|TRBV19
CASSVGQDGASEAFF
TGTGCCAGTAGTGTCGGACAGGATGGAGCCTCTGAAGCTTTCTTT
>-|TRBJ2-2|-|TRBV10-3
CAISVGTGELFF
TGTGCCATCAGTGTCGGGACCGGGGAGCTGTTTTTT
>-|TRBJ2-5|-|TRBV5-1
CASSVMQGSKGMETQYF
TGCGCCAGCAGCGTGATGCAGGGGTCAAAAGGGATGGAGACCCAGTACTTC
>few|TRBJ1-3|-|TRBV30
CAWSTQGNTIYF
TGTGCCTGGAGTACACAGGGAAACACCATATATTTT
>-|TRBJ1-1|-|TRBV6-6
CASSYRGNTEAFF
TGTGCCAGCAGTTACCGAGGGAACACTGAAGCTTTCTTT
>-|TRBJ1-3|-|TRBV4-3
CASSQDRGDGNTIYF
TGCGCCAGCAGCCAAGACAGGGGAGATGGAAACACCATATATTTT
>once|TRBJ1-4|-|TRBV3-1/TRBV3-2
CASSQDGGSREKLFF
TGTGCCAGCAGCCAAGATGGAGGGAGCCGTGAAAAACTGTTTTTT
>-|TRBJ2-2|-|TRBV7-6
CASSNRQTNTGELFF
TGTGCCAGCAGCAACCGACAGACGAACACCGGGGAGCTGTTTTTT
>-|TRBJ2-1|-|TRBV28
CASSSRGFTLVNEQFF
TGTGCCAGCAGTTCAAGAGGGTTTACTTTAGTCAATGAGCAGTTCTTC